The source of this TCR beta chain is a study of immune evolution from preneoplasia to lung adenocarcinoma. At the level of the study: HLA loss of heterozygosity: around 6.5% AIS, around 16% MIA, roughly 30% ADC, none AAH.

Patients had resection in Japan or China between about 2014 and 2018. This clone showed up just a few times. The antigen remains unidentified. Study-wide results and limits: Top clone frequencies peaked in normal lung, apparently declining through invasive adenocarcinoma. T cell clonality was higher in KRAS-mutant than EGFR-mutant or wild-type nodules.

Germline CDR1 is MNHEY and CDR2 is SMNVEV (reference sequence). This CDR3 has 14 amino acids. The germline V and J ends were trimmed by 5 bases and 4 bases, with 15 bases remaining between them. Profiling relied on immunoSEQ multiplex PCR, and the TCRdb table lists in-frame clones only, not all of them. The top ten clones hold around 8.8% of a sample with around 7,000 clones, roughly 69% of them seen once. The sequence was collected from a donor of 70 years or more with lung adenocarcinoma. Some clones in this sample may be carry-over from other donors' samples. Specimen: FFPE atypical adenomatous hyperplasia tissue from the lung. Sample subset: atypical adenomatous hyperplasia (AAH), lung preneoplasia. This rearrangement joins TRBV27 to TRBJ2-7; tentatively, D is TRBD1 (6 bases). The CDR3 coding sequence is TGTGCCAGCAGTCCCTATGGGGGCGATTACGAGCAGTACTTC. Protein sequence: CASSPYGGDYEQYF.